A selection of T cell receptor beta chains follows, all from one sample in a study of blood T cells in healthy people across ages. In TCRdb, the 5' RACE reads were re-called with MiXCR into one record per CDR3 protein. The sample has more than 1,400,000 distinct CDR3 sequences, 42% seen once. The sample comprised blood. These receptors were obtained from a woman aged 18-29 years in good health. Both conserved end residues are part of each CDR3. Fields, in order: D gene, clone size, V gene, J gene, CDR3 protein, CDR3 DNA. The D gene is left open where the match is weak. A clone size is listed for some rows: how often the clone was seen (once, few, many), or a class if it is expanded.

d_gene: NA; abundance: NA; v_gene: TRBV24-1; j_gene: TRBJ2-1; CDR3aa: CATSEWQGNEQFF; CDR3nt: TGTGCCACCAGTGAGTGGCAGGGGAATGAGCAGTTCTTC
d_gene: TRBD1; abundance: NA; v_gene: TRBV20-1; j_gene: TRBJ1-5; CDR3aa: CSARWGTGGSHSNQPQHF; CDR3nt: TGCAGTGCTAGGTGGGGGACAGGGGGCTCTCATAGCAATCAGCCCCAGCATTTT
d_gene: NA; abundance: few; v_gene: TRBV6-2/TRBV6-3; j_gene: TRBJ2-5; CDR3aa: CASSYPSRGQETQYF; CDR3nt: TGTGCCAGCAGTTACCCCTCCCGGGGGCAAGAGACCCAGTACTTC
d_gene: TRBD1; abundance: few; v_gene: TRBV25-1; j_gene: TRBJ2-7; CDR3aa: CASSDPRTGAYEQYF; CDR3nt: TGTGCCAGCAGTGATCCCCGCACAGGGGCCTACGAGCAGTACTTC
d_gene: NA; abundance: few; v_gene: TRBV9; j_gene: TRBJ2-3; CDR3aa: CASSVGWGPDTQYF; CDR3nt: TGTGCCAGCAGCGTAGGCTGGGGCCCAGATACGCAGTATTTT
d_gene: NA; abundance: few; v_gene: TRBV20-1; j_gene: TRBJ2-1; CDR3aa: CSAFLAGLAGYEQFF; CDR3nt: TGCAGTGCTTTCCTTGCGGGGCTAGCAGGGTATGAGCAGTTCTTC
d_gene: TRBD1; abundance: NA; v_gene: TRBV27; j_gene: TRBJ1-2; CDR3aa: CASSLWTGGPFNYGYTF; CDR3nt: TGTGCCAGCAGTTTGTGGACAGGGGGCCCTTTCAACTATGGCTACACCTTC
d_gene: NA; abundance: NA; v_gene: TRBV11-2; j_gene: TRBJ1-1; CDR3aa: CASSPRHGNTEAFF; CDR3nt: TGTGCCAGCAGCCCCAGACACGGGAACACTGAAGCTTTCTTT
d_gene: NA; abundance: NA; v_gene: TRBV7-9; j_gene: TRBJ2-2; CDR3aa: CASSLAASTGTGAGELFF; CDR3nt: TGTGCCAGCAGCTTAGCCGCGTCCACAGGGACCGGGGCCGGGGAGCTGTTTTTT
d_gene: TRBD1; abundance: few; v_gene: TRBV25-1; j_gene: TRBJ2-7; CDR3aa: CASSETGGPYEQYF; CDR3nt: TGTGCCAGCAGTGAGACAGGGGGCCCCTACGAGCAGTACTTC
d_gene: NA; abundance: NA; v_gene: TRBV7-2; j_gene: TRBJ2-3; CDR3aa: CASSFPHTDTQYF; CDR3nt: TGTGCCAGCAGCTTCCCTCACACAGATACGCAGTATTTT
d_gene: TRBD2; abundance: NA; v_gene: TRBV4-1; j_gene: TRBJ2-5; CDR3aa: CASSARAGEETQYF; CDR3nt: TGCGCCAGCAGTGCACGAGCGGGGGAAGAGACCCAGTACTTC
d_gene: NA; abundance: NA; v_gene: TRBV5-4; j_gene: TRBJ2-5; CDR3aa: CASSRTLAGQGEQYF; CDR3nt: TGTGCCAGCAGTCGGACGCTAGCGGGACAGGGTGAGCAGTACTTC
d_gene: TRBD1; abundance: few; v_gene: TRBV29-1; j_gene: TRBJ2-1; CDR3aa: CSVEGTGPYNEQFF; CDR3nt: TGCAGCGTTGAAGGGACAGGGCCCTACAATGAGCAGTTCTTC
d_gene: TRBD2; abundance: NA; v_gene: TRBV7-9; j_gene: TRBJ2-1; CDR3aa: CASSLARRTSGYNEQFF; CDR3nt: TGTGCCAGCAGCTTAGCGAGGCGGACTAGCGGCTACAATGAGCAGTTCTTC
d_gene: NA; abundance: NA; v_gene: TRBV3-1; j_gene: TRBJ2-1; CDR3aa: CASSQGLSKSSYNEQFF; CDR3nt: TGTGCCAGCAGCCAAGGACTGTCCAAAAGCTCCTACAATGAGCAGTTCTTC
d_gene: NA; abundance: few; v_gene: TRBV27; j_gene: TRBJ2-5; CDR3aa: CASSLKGGVKTQYF; CDR3nt: TGTGCCAGCAGTTTAAAAGGAGGTGTTAAGACCCAGTACTTC
d_gene: TRBD2; abundance: few; v_gene: TRBV7-8; j_gene: TRBJ2-7; CDR3aa: CASNKGASGSYEQYF; CDR3nt: TGTGCCAGCAACAAAGGGGCTAGCGGGAGCTACGAGCAGTACTTC
d_gene: NA; abundance: NA; v_gene: TRBV28; j_gene: TRBJ2-7; CDR3aa: CAGATTGQSYEQYF; CDR3nt: TGTGCCGGCGCCACCACTGGACAGTCCTACGAGCAGTACTTC
d_gene: NA; abundance: NA; v_gene: TRBV6-5; j_gene: TRBJ1-6; CDR3aa: CASSWSGRPNSPLHF; CDR3nt: TGTGCCAGCAGTTGGTCGGGCAGGCCAAACTCACCCCTCCACTTT
d_gene: TRBD2; abundance: NA; v_gene: TRBV5-1; j_gene: TRBJ2-7; CDR3aa: CASSLAPASGRALYEQYF; CDR3nt: TGCGCCAGCAGCTTGGCCCCTGCTAGCGGGAGGGCCCTATACGAGCAGTACTTC
d_gene: NA; abundance: NA; v_gene: TRBV14; j_gene: TRBJ2-1; CDR3aa: CASSQSGWGSYNEQFF; CDR3nt: TGTGCCAGCAGCCAATCAGGGTGGGGGTCCTACAATGAGCAGTTCTTC
d_gene: NA; abundance: NA; v_gene: TRBV6-5; j_gene: TRBJ2-7; CDR3aa: CASSYSSPMGEQYF; CDR3nt: TGTGCCAGCAGTTACTCGAGCCCGATGGGCGAGCAGTACTTC
d_gene: NA; abundance: NA; v_gene: TRBV6-6; j_gene: TRBJ1-5; CDR3aa: CASSRELGNQPQHF; CDR3nt: TGTGCCAGCAGTAGGGAGTTGGGCAATCAGCCCCAGCATTTT
d_gene: TRBD2; abundance: NA; v_gene: TRBV20-1; j_gene: TRBJ2-7; CDR3aa: CSADDPSGGHYEQYF; CDR3nt: TGCAGTGCTGATGATCCTAGCGGGGGCCACTACGAGCAGTACTTC
d_gene: NA; abundance: NA; v_gene: TRBV18; j_gene: TRBJ1-2; CDR3aa: CASSRGGSGYTF; CDR3nt: TGTGCCAGCTCACGAGGGGGTTCTGGCTACACCTTC
d_gene: TRBD1; abundance: once; v_gene: TRBV28; j_gene: TRBJ2-7; CDR3aa: CASSLPGTGFYEQYF; CDR3nt: TGTGCCAGCAGTTTACCCGGGACAGGGTTTTACGAGCAGTACTTC
d_gene: TRBD2; abundance: NA; v_gene: TRBV5-1; j_gene: TRBJ2-3; CDR3aa: CASSLDRGGRNTQYF; CDR3nt: TGCGCCAGCAGCTTGGATCGGGGGGGGCGTAATACGCAGTATTTT
d_gene: NA; abundance: NA; v_gene: TRBV5-1; j_gene: TRBJ1-1; CDR3aa: CASSLASARTWNTEAFF; CDR3nt: TGCGCCAGCAGCTTGGCCTCGGCAAGGACATGGAACACTGAAGCTTTCTTT
d_gene: NA; abundance: NA; v_gene: TRBV6-6; j_gene: TRBJ2-5; CDR3aa: CASSYGVGGISYNEQYF; CDR3nt: TGTGCCAGCAGTTACGGTGTTGGCGGGATTTCCTACAATGAGCAGTACTTC
d_gene: TRBD2; abundance: NA; v_gene: TRBV12-3/TRBV12-4; j_gene: TRBJ2-1; CDR3aa: CASRLAGNYNEQFF; CDR3nt: TGTGCCAGCAGACTAGCGGGGAACTACAATGAGCAGTTCTTC
d_gene: NA; abundance: NA; v_gene: TRBV3-1; j_gene: TRBJ2-2; CDR3aa: CASSPSPSGSGELFF; CDR3nt: TGTGCCAGCAGCCCCTCCCCTTCTGGTTCCGGGGAGCTGTTTTTT
d_gene: NA; abundance: few; v_gene: TRBV27; j_gene: TRBJ1-1; CDR3aa: CASSLNSPNTEAFF; CDR3nt: TGTGCCAGCAGTTTGAACTCTCCGAACACTGAAGCTTTCTTT
d_gene: NA; abundance: NA; v_gene: TRBV12-3/TRBV12-4; j_gene: TRBJ2-7; CDR3aa: CASSLAGPDYEQYF; CDR3nt: TGTGCCAGCAGTTTAGCCGGGCCCGACTACGAGCAGTACTTC
d_gene: TRBD2; abundance: NA; v_gene: TRBV20-1; j_gene: TRBJ2-3; CDR3aa: CSAQRETDTQYF; CDR3nt: TGCAGTGCGCAGCGGGAGACAGATACGCAGTATTTT
d_gene: TRBD2; abundance: NA; v_gene: TRBV5-1; j_gene: TRBJ2-7; CDR3aa: CASSLRRLASGDYEQYF; CDR3nt: TGCGCCAGCAGCTTGCGTAGGTTGGCTAGCGGGGACTACGAGCAGTACTTC
d_gene: TRBD1; abundance: NA; v_gene: TRBV27; j_gene: TRBJ2-1; CDR3aa: CASGTSGGASSYNEQFF; CDR3nt: TGTGCCAGCGGAACTTCAGGGGGTGCCAGCTCCTACAATGAGCAGTTCTTC
d_gene: NA; abundance: few; v_gene: TRBV28; j_gene: TRBJ1-1; CDR3aa: CASSLPADTEAFF; CDR3nt: TGTGCCAGCAGTCTCCCAGCGGACACTGAAGCTTTCTTT
d_gene: TRBD1; abundance: NA; v_gene: TRBV7-8; j_gene: TRBJ2-1; CDR3aa: CASSWGTGVSNEQFF; CDR3nt: TGTGCCAGCAGTTGGGGGACAGGGGTTTCCAATGAGCAGTTCTTC
d_gene: TRBD1; abundance: NA; v_gene: TRBV12-3/TRBV12-4; j_gene: TRBJ1-2; CDR3aa: CASSYGQGRDYGYTF; CDR3nt: TGTGCCAGCAGTTACGGACAGGGTCGAGACTATGGCTACACCTTC
d_gene: NA; abundance: NA; v_gene: TRBV4-1; j_gene: TRBJ2-5; CDR3aa: CASSQAPTGTETQYF; CDR3nt: TGCGCCAGCAGCCAAGCCCCAACAGGGACCGAGACCCAGTACTTC
d_gene: TRBD1; abundance: once; v_gene: TRBV12-3/TRBV12-4; j_gene: TRBJ2-3; CDR3aa: CASSLYGQGGTDTQYF; CDR3nt: TGTGCCAGCAGTTTATACGGACAGGGGGGGACAGATACGCAGTATTTT
d_gene: NA; abundance: NA; v_gene: TRBV9; j_gene: TRBJ2-3; CDR3aa: CASSASGGLSTDTQYF; CDR3nt: TGTGCCAGCAGCGCCTCGGGTGGCCTTAGCACAGATACGCAGTATTTT